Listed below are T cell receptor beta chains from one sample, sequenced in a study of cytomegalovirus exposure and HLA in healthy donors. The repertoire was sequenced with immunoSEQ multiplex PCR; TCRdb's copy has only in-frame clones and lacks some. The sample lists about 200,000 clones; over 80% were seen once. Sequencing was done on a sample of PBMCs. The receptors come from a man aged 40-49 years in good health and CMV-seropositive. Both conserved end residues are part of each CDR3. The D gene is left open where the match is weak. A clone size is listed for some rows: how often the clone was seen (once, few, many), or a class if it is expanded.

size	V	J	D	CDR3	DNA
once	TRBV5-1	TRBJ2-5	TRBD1	CASSIRQGVEETQYF	TGCGCCAGCAGCATCCGACAGGGGGTAGAAGAGACCCAGTACTTC
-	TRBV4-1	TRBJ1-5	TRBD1	CASSLGQGDQPQHF	TGCGCCAGCAGCCTCGGACAGGGCGATCAGCCCCAGCATTTT
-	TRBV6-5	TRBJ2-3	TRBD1	CASRGQGNWADTQYF	TGTGCCAGCAGAGGACAGGGGAATTGGGCAGATACGCAGTATTTT
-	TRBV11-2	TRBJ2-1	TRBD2	CASSLFPSGRGYNEQFF	TGTGCCAGCAGCTTATTCCCTAGCGGGAGAGGCTACAATGAGCAGTTCTTC
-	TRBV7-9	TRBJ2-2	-	CASSLYGNANTGELFF	TGTGCCAGCAGCTTATATGGCAACGCGAACACCGGGGAGCTGTTTTTT
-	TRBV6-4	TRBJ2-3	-	CASSDTGFPEDTQYF	TGTGCCAGCAGTGACACCGGCTTCCCGGAGGATACGCAGTATTTT
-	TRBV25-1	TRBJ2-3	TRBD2	CASSEGAGAGRADTQYF	TGTGCCAGCAGTGAAGGGGCTGGAGCAGGGAGGGCAGATACGCAGTATTTT
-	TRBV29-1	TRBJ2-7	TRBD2	CSVQNGLAGIYEQYF	TGCAGCGTTCAAAACGGGCTAGCGGGAATATACGAGCAGTACTTC
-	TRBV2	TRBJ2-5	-	CAIPQGGRSPETQYF	TGTGCCATCCCCCAGGGAGGCAGGTCTCCAGAGACCCAGTACTTC
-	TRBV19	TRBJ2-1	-	CASSRPTGSYNEQFF	TGTGCCAGTAGTAGGCCGACAGGTTCCTACAATGAGCAGTTCTTC
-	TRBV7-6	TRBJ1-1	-	CASSLDRNTEAFF	TGTGCCAGCAGCTTAGACAGGAACACTGAAGCTTTCTTT
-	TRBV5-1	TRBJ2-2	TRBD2	CASSFRGRGDTGELFF	TGCGCCAGCAGCTTCCGCGGGAGAGGTGACACCGGGGAGCTGTTTTTT
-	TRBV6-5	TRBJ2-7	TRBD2	CASSYGGEGLYEQYF	TGTGCCAGCAGTTACGGGGGGGAGGGCCTATACGAGCAGTACTTC
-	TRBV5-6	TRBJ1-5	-	CASSLFGHRSGGNQPQHF	TGTGCCAGCAGCTTGTTCGGGCACAGGTCCGGCGGCAATCAGCCCCAGCATTTT
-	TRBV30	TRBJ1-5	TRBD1	CAWSVRQGHQPQHF	TGTGCCTGGAGTGTACGACAGGGGCATCAGCCCCAGCATTTT
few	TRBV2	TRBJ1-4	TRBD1	CASGRQGANEKLFF	TGTGCCAGCGGGCGCCAGGGGGCGAATGAAAAACTGTTTTTT
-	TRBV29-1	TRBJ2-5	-	CSVERGGETQYF	TGCAGCGTTGAGCGAGGAGGAGAGACCCAGTACTTC
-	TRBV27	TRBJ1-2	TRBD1	CASSLVQGAGYTF	TGTGCCAGCAGTTTAGTCCAGGGGGCCGGCTACACCTTC
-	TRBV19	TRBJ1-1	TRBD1	CASSLQGASTEAFF	TGTGCCAGTAGTTTACAGGGGGCGAGCACTGAAGCTTTCTTT
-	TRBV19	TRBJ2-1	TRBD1	CASSMGTGGRNEQFF	TGTGCCAGTAGTATGGGGACAGGGGGAAGGAATGAGCAGTTCTTC
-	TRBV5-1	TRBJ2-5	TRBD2	CASSLTGGQETQYF	TGCGCCAGCAGCTTGACCGGGGGGCAAGAGACCCAGTACTTC
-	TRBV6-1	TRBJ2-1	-	CASSERGRQVNEQFF	TGTGCCAGCAGTGAAAGGGGCCGACAGGTCAATGAGCAGTTCTTC
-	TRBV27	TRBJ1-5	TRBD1	CASSPILTGGGQPQHF	TGTGCCAGCAGTCCGATCCTGACAGGGGGCGGTCAGCCCCAGCATTTT
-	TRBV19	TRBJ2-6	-	CATEGSGANVLTF	TGTGCCACTGAGGGCTCTGGGGCCAACGTCCTGACTTTC
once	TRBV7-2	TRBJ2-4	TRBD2	CASRIGTSGNRNIQYF	TGTGCCAGCAGGATCGGGACTAGCGGGAATAGAAACATTCAGTACTTC
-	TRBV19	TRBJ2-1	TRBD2	CASSGGGLYNEQFF	TGTGCCAGTAGTGGGGGAGGGCTTTACAATGAGCAGTTCTTC